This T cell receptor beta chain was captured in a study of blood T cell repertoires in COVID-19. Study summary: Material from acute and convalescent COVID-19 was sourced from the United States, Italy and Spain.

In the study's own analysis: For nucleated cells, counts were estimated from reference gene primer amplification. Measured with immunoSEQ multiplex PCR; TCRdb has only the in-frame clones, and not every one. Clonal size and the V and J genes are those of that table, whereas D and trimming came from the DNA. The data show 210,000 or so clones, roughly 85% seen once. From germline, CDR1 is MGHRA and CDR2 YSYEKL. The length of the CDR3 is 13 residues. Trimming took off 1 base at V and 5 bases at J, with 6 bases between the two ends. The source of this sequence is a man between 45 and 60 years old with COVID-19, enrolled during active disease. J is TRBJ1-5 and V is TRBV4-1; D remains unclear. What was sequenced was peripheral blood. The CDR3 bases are TGCGCCAGCAGCCAAGCTAAATATCAGCCCCAGCATTTT. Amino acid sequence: CASSQAKYQPQHF.